The clone carrying this T cell receptor (beta chain) was recorded a few times. Per the study methods: Using reference gene primer amplification, nucleated cell counts were estimated. The protocol was immunoSEQ multiplex PCR, while the TCRdb copy is restricted to in-frame clones and leaves out a portion. The V and J calls and clone size are taken from that table; D and trimming were inferred from the DNA. The sample consists of around 280,000 clones, roughly 90% of them appearing once. V lost 11 bases and J 5 bases, leaving 12 bases between the germline ends. This CDR3 is 12 amino acids long. The germline V gene has CDR1 WSHSY and CDR2 SAAADI. This sample was taken from a study of blood T cell repertoires in COVID-19.

What was sequenced was peripheral blood. The genes are TRBV10-2 and TRBJ1-4; tentative D call: TRBD1 (5 bases). The TCR sequence derives from a woman aged 25 to 45 with COVID-19, enrolled during active disease. The CDR3 DNA reads TGCGCCTCCGGACGGACAAATGAAAAACTGTTTTTT. Translating it yields CASGRTNEKLFF.